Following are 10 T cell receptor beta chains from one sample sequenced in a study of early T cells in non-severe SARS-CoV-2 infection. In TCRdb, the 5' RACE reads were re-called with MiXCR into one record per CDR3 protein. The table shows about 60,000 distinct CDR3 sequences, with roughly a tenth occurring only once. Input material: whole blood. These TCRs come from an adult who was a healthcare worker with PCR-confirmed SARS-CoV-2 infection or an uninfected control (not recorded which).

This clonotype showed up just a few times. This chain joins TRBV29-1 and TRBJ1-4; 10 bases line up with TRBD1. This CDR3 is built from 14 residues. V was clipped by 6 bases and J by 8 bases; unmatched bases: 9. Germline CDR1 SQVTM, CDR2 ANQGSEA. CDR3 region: CSVRAGTGAEKLFF. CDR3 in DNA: TGCAGCGTCCGTGCCGGGACAGGGGCGGAAAAACTGTTTTTT.

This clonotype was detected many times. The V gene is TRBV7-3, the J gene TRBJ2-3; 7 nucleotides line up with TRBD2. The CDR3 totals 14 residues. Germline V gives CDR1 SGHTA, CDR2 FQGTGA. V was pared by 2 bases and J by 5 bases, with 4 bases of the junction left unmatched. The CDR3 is CASSLGGGGDTQYF. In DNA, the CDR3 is TGTGCCAGCAGCTTAGGAGGCGGGGGAGATACGCAGTATTTT.

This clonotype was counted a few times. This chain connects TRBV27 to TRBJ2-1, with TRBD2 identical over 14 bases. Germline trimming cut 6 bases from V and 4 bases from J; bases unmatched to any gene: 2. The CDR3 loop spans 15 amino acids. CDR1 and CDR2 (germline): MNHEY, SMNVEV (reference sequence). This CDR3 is CASRTSGRAYNEQFF. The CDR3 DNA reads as TGTGCCAGCAGGACTAGCGGGAGGGCTTACAATGAGCAGTTCTTC.

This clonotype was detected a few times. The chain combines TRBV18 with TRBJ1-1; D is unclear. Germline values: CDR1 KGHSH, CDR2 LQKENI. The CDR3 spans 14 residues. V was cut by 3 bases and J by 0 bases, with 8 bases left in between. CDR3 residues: CASSPGRMNTEAFF. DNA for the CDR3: TGTGCCAGCTCACCGGGCAGGATGAACACTGAAGCTTTCTTT. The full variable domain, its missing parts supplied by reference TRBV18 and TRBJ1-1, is NAGVMQNPRHLVRRRGQEARLRCSPMKGHSHVYWYRQLPEEGLKFMVYLQKENIIDESGMPKERFSAEFPKEGPSILRIQQVVRGDSAAYFCASSPGRMNTEAFFGQGTRLTVV.

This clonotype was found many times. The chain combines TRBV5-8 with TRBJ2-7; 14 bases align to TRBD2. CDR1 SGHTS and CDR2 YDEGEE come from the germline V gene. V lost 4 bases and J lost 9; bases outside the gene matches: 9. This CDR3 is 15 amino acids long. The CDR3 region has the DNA TGTGCCAGCAGCCGAGGGACTAGCGGGAGCTGGGGGCAGTACTTC. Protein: CASSRGTSGSWGQYF.

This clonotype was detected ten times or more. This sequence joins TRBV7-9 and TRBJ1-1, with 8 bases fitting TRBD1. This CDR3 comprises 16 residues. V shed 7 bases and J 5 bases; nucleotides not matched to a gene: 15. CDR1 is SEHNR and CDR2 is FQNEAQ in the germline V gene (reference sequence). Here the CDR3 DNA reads TGTGCCAGCACCCGAGGGCCAGGGGGCCTGTTAACTGAAGCTTTCTTT. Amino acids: CASTRGPGGLLTEAFF.

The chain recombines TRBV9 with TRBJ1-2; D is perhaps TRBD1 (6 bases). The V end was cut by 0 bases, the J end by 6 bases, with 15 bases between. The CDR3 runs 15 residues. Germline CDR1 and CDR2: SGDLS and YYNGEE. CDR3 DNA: TGTGCCAGCAGCGTAGCTACTGGTGGGGGGCATGGCTACACCTTC. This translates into CASSVATGGGHGYTF.

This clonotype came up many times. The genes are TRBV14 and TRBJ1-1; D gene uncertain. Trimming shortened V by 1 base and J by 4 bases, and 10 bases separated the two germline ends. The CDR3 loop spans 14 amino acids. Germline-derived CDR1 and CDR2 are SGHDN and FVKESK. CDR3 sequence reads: CASSQALQLTEAFF. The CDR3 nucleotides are TGTGCCAGCAGCCAAGCGTTGCAACTCACTGAAGCTTTCTTT.

CDR3 in amino acids: CASSLRDRPNYGYTF. CDR3 DNA sequence: TGTGCCAGCAGTTTAAGAGACAGACCTAACTATGGCTACACCTTC. The chain links TRBV12-3 or TRBV12-4 to TRBJ1-2; possibly TRBD1 for D (5 bases). Trimming stripped 2 bases from V and 0 bases from J, with 10 bases between. This CDR3 comprises 15 residues.

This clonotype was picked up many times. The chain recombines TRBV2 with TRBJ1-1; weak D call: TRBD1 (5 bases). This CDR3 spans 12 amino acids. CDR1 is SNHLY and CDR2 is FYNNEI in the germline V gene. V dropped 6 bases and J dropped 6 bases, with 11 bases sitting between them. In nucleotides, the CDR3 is TGTGCCAGCAGCGCCGGGACCGCTGAAGCTTTCTTT. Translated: CASSAGTAEAFF. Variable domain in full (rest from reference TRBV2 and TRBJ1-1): EPEVTQTPSHQVTQMGQEVILRCVPISNHLYFYWYRQILGQKVEFLVSFYNNEISEKSEIFDDQFSVERPDGSNFTLKIRSTKLEDSAMYFCASSAGTAEAFFGQGTRLTVV.